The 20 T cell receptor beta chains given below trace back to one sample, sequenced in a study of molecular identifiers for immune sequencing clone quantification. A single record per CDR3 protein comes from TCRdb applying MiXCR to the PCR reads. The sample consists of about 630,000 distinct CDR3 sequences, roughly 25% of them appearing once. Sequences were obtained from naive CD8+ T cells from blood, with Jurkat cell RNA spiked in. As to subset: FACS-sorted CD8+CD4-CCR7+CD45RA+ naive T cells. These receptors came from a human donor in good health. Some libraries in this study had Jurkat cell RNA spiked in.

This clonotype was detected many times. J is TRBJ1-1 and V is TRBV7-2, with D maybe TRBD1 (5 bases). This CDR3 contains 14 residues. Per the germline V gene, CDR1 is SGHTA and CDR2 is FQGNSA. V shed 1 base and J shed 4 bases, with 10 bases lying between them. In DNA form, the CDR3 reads TGTGCCAGCAGCTTAGTAGGGACCGGCACTGAAGCTTTCTTT. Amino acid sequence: CASSLVGTGTEAFF.

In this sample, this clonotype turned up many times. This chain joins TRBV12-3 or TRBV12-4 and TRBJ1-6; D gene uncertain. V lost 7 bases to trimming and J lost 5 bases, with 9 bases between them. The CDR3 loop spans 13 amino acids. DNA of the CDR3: TGTGCCAGCATGGGGTTCGATAATTCACCCCTCCACTTT. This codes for CASMGFDNSPLHF.

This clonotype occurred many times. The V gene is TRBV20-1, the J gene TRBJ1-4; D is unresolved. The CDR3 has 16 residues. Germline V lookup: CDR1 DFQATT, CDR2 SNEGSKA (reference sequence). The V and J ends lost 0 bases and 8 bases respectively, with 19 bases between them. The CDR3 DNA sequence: TGCAGTGCTAGAGATCAGTGGAGAAGGGAGGACGAAAAACTGTTTTTT. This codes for CSARDQWRREDEKLFF.

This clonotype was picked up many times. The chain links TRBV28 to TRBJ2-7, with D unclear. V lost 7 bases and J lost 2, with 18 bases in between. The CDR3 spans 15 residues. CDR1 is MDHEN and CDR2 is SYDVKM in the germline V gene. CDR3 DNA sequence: TGTGCCAGCACGAACCCGAAAGCGATGACCTACGAGCAGTACTTC. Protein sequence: CASTNPKAMTYEQYF.

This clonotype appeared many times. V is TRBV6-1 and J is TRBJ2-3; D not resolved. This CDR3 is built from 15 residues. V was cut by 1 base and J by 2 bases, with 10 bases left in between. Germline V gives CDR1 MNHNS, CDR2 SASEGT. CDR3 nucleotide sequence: TGTGCCAGCAGTGAAGTGTTGGGGTACACAGATACGCAGTATTTT. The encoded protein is CASSEVLGYTDTQYF.

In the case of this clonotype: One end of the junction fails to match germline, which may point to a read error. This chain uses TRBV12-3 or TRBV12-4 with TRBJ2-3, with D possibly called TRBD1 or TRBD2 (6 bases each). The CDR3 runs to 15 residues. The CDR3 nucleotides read TGTGCCAGCAGTAGGGGGGTTCCCTTCACAGGTACGCAGTATTTT. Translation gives CASSRGVPFTGTQYF.

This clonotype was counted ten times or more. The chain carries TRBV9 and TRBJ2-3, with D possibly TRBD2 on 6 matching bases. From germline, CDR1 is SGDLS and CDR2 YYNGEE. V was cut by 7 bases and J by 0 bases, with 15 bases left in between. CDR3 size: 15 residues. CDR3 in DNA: TGTGCCAGCGGAAGGGACTTAACTAGCACAGATACGCAGTATTTT. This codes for CASGRDLTSTDTQYF.

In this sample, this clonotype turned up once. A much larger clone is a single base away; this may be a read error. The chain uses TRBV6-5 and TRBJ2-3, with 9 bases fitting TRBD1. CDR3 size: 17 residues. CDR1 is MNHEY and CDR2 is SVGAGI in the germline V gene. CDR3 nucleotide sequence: TGTGCCAGCAGTTACTCAGCCTCCGGGACAGGGATTGGTACGCACTATTTT. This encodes CASSYSASGTGIGTHYF.

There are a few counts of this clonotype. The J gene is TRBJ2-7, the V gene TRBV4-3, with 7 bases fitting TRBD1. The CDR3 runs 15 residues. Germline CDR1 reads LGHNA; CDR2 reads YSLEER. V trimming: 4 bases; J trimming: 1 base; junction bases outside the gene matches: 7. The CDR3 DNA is TGCGCCAGCAGCCCCCTCCCGGGACAGTCCTACGAGCAGTACTTC. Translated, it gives CASSPLPGQSYEQYF.

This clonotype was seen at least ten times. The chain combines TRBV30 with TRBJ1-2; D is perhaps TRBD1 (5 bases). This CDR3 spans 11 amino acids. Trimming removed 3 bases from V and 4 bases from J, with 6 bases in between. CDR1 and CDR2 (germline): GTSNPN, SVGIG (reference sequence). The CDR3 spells CAWRTVYGYTF. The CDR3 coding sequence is TGTGCCTGGAGGACAGTCTATGGCTACACCTTC.

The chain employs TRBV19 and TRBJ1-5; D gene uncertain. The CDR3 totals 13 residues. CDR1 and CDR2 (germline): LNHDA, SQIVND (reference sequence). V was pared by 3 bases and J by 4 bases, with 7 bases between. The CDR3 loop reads CASSIMLNQPQHF. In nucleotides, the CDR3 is TGTGCCAGTAGTATTATGTTAAATCAGCCCCAGCATTTT.

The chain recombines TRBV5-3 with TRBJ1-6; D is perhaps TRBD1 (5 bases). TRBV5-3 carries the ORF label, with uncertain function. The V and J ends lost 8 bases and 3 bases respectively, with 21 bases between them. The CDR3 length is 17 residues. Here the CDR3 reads CASSVQVVYFYNSPLHF. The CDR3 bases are TGTGCCAGCAGCGTACAGGTCGTATACTTCTATAATTCACCCCTCCACTTT.

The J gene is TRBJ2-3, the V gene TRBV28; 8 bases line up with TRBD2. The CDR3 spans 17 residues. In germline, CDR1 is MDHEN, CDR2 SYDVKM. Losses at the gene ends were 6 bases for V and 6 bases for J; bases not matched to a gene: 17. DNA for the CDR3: TGTGCCAGCAGCCGTATTCTACTAGCGGCCCCTGGGGATACGCAGTATTTT. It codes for CASSRILLAAPGDTQYF. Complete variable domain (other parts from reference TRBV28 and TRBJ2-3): DVKVTQSSRYLVKRTGEKVFLECVQDMDHENMFWYRQDPGLGLRLIYFSYDVKMKEKGDIPEGYSVSREKKERFSLILESASTNQTSMYLCASSRILLAAPGDTQYFGPGTRLTVL.

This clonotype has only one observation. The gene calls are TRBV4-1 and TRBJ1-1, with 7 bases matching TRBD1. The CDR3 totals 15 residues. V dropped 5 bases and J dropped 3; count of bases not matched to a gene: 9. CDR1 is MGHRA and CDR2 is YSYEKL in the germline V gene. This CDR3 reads CASSLNRGLDTEAFF. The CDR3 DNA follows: TGCGCCAGCAGCTTAAACAGGGGCCTCGACACTGAAGCTTTCTTT.

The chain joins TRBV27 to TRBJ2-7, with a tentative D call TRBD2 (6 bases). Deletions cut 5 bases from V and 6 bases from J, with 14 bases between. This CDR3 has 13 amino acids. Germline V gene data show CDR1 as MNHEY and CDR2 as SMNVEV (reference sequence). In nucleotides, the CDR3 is TGTGCCAGCAGTCAATCCGGGGGTTCCGAGCAGTACTTC. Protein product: CASSQSGGSEQYF.

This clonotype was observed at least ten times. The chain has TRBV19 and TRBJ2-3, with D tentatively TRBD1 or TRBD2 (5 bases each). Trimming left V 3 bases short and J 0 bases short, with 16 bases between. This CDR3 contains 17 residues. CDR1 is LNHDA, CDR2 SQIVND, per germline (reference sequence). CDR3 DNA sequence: TGTGCCAGTAGTATTTATTCAGGGACCTATAGCACAGATACGCAGTATTTT. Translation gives CASSIYSGTYSTDTQYF.

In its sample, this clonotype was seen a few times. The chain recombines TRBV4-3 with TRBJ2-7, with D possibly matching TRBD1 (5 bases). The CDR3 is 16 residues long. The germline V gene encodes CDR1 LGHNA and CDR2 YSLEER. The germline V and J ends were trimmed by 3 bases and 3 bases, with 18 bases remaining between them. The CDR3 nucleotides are TGCGCCAGCAGCCAGGAAACAGGAGCCTGGGACTACGAGCAGTACTTC. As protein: CASSQETGAWDYEQYF.

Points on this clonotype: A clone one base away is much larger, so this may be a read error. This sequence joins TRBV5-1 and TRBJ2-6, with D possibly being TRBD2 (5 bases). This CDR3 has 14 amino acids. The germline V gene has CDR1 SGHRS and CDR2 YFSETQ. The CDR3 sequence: CASAEVSEANVLTF. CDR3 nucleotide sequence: TGCGCCAGCGCGGAGGTCTCTGAGGCCAACGTCCTGACTTTC.

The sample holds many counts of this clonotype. CDR3 loop: CASSLVGETTEAFF. Here the CDR3 DNA reads TGTGCCAGCAGCTTAGTAGGGGAGACCACTGAAGCTTTCTTT. The V and J genes are TRBV7-2 and TRBJ1-1; D possibly corresponds to TRBD1 (5 bases). The CDR3 loop spans 14 amino acids. The germline V and J ends were trimmed by 1 base and 4 bases, with 10 bases remaining between them. Per the germline V gene, CDR1 is SGHTA and CDR2 is FQGNSA.

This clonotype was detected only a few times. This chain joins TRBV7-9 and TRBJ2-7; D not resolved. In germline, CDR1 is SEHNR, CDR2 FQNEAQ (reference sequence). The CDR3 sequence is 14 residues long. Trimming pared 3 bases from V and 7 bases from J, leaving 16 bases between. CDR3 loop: CASSLSTQEEEQYF. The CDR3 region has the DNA TGTGCCAGCAGCTTGTCGACCCAGGAAGAGGAGCAGTACTTC.